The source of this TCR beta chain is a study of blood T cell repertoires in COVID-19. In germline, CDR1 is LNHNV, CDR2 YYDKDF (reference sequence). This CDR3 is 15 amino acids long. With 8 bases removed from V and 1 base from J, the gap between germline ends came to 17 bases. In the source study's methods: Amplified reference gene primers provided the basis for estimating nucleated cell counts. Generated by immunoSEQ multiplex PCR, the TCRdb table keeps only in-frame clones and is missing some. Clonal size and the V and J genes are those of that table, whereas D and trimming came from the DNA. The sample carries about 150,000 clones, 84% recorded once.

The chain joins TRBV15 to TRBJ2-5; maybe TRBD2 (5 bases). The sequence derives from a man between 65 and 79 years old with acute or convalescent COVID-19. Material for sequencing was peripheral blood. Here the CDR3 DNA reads TGTGCCACCTCACGCGGCAGCGGCGGCCAAGAGACCCAGTACTTC. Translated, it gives CATSRGSGGQETQYF.